The clone carrying this T cell receptor beta chain showed up just a few times. As it was prepared, the TCRbeta library received unique molecular identifiers. TCRdb re-analysed the PCR reads in MiXCR, keeping a single row per CDR3 protein. The sample has about 400,000 distinct CDR3 sequences; about 14% are singletons. The data stem from a study of T-cell reconstitution after alpha-beta-depleted transplantation in children. Trimming took off 2 bases at V and 9 bases at J, with 11 bases between the two ends. The CDR3 contains 14 residues. From germline, CDR1 is LGHDT and CDR2 YNNKEL (reference sequence).

This sequence was found in a human donor who donated a stem cell graft to a child with Fanconi anemia. This chain uses TRBV3-1 with TRBJ1-6; D gene unclear. This specimen was PBMCs, taken from the stem cell graft. The CDR3 loop is CASSQRRMGSPLHF. CDR3 DNA sequence: TGTGCCAGCAGCCAACGCCGAATGGGTTCACCCCTCCACTTT.